These 13 T cell receptor beta chains originate from one sample sequenced in a study of T cells in Graves' hyperthyroidism and ophthalmopathy. Amplification of TCR beta CDR3 regions was performed using RNA transcripts as template. In the first-round RT-PCR of the TCR CDR3, the HTBI primer set was used. Via MiXCR, TCRdb re-called the multiplex PCR reads, giving one row per CDR3 protein. Among approximately 370,000 distinct CDR3 sequences listed, roughly a sixth were seen once. Sequenced sample: blood. These receptors were taken from a woman under 40 with Graves' hyperthyroidism that later progressed to Graves' ophthalmopathy.

This clonotype was seen at least ten times. The V and J genes are TRBV7-2 and TRBJ1-2, with D perhaps matching TRBD1 (5 bases). CDR1 and CDR2 from the germline V gene are SGHTA and FQGNSA. Between the trimmed V and J ends, which lost 5 bases and 4 bases, there was a span of 17 bases. This CDR3 comprises 15 residues. The CDR3 reads CASSLTEDGRYGYTF. CDR3 DNA sequence: TGTGCCAGCAGCCTGACAGAGGATGGGCGCTATGGCTACACCTTC.

This clonotype was counted at least ten times. The chain has TRBV20-1 and TRBJ2-7; D gene uncertain. V dropped 6 bases and J dropped 0 bases, with 15 bases sitting between them. The germline gives CDR1 DFQATT, CDR2 SNEGSKA (reference sequence). This CDR3 spans 14 amino acids. The CDR3 DNA follows: TGCAGTGCCCATTCGAGGTTTAGCTCCTACGAGCAGTACTTC. This codes for CSAHSRFSSYEQYF.

The chain employs TRBV2 and TRBJ1-2; 7 nucleotides agree with TRBD1. The V and J ends lost 8 bases and 6 bases, in that order; junction bases with no gene match: 6. CDR3 length: 12 amino acids. Germline V lookup: CDR1 SNHLY, CDR2 FYNNEI. CDR3 region: CASGRQGDGYTF. The CDR3 nucleotides are TGTGCCAGCGGCAGACAGGGCGATGGCTACACCTTC.

A few counts support this clonotype. This chain links TRBV24-1 with TRBJ2-3; 14 bases line up with TRBD2. Germline CDR1 and CDR2: KGHDR and SFDVKD. The V and J ends lost 9 bases and 4 bases, in that order; junction bases with no gene match: 2. The CDR3 totals 14 residues. CDR3 sequence (DNA): TGTGCCACCGCGGGACTAGCGGGAGCAGATACGCAGTATTTT. Translated: CATAGLAGADTQYF.

This clonotype was seen a few times. The CDR3 DNA is TGTGCCAGCAGTGAAGCGGCCGCGGGGAAGGAAAAACTGTTTTTT. Encoded protein: CASSEAAAGKEKLFF. V usage is TRBV6-1 and J usage is TRBJ1-4; unclear D gene. CDR3 length: 15 amino acids. With 0 bases removed from V and 8 bases from J, the gap between germline ends came to 13 bases. Germline CDR1 and CDR2: MNHNS and SASEGT.

This clonotype came up many times. The CDR3 sequence: CASSEPGLAGDGYEQYF. DNA for the CDR3: TGTGCCAGCAGCGAACCGGGACTAGCGGGAGACGGGTACGAGCAGTACTTC. The chain carries TRBV11-1 and TRBJ2-7; 14 bases map to TRBD2. V lost 5 bases to trimming and J lost 4 bases; unmatched junction nucleotides: 10. The CDR3 sequence is 17 residues long. Germline CDR1 SGHAT, CDR2 FQDESV (reference sequence).

The V gene is TRBV5-1, the J gene TRBJ2-4; D is possibly TRBD1 or TRBD2 (5 bases each). This CDR3 has 14 amino acids. Germline CDR1 is SGHRS and CDR2 is YFSETQ. V gave up 7 bases and J gave up 1 base, with 12 bases separating them. The CDR3: CASGDPGAKNIQYF. For the CDR3, the DNA is TGCGCCAGCGGGGACCCTGGGGCCAAAAACATTCAGTACTTC.

This clonotype was seen a few times. The chain couples TRBV5-6 to TRBJ1-4, with 7 positions matching TRBD1. Unmatched junction bases numbered 4, after V lost 3 bases and J lost 5 bases. CDR3 length equals 14 residues. CDR1 and CDR2 from the germline V gene are SGHDT and YYEEEE. CDR3 sequence reads: CASSWGQRNEKLFF. The CDR3 DNA follows: TGTGCCAGCAGCTGGGGACAGAGAAATGAAAAACTGTTTTTT.

This clonotype has ten or more counts. The rearrangement links TRBV27 to TRBJ1-1; tentatively, D is TRBD1 (5 bases). The CDR3 loop spans 16 amino acids. The V and J ends lost 5 bases and 2 bases respectively, with 18 bases between them. Per the germline V gene, CDR1 is MNHEY and CDR2 is SMNVEV (reference sequence). CDR3 nucleotides: TGTGCCAGCAGTACGCGACAGAGAGGGGACAACACTGAAGCTTTCTTT. This codes for CASSTRQRGDNTEAFF.

The chain has TRBV11-2 and TRBJ2-1; the D is unclear. Germline V CDR1 and CDR2: SGHAT, FQNNGV. Trimming removed 8 bases at V and 3 bases at J, with 17 bases between. The CDR3 contains 15 residues. Here the CDR3 reads CASLSGFSHYNEQFF. In DNA form, the CDR3 reads TGTGCCAGCCTATCGGGTTTCAGCCACTACAATGAGCAGTTCTTC.

The chain employs TRBV24-1 and TRBJ2-1, with D uncertain. The CDR3 is 11 amino acids. Per germline, CDR1 KGHDR and CDR2 SFDVKD. V lost 0 bases and J 15 bases, leaving 8 bases between the germline ends. The CDR3 DNA sequence: TGTGCCACCAGTGATTTGGTCATGCTGTTCTTC. It codes for CATSDLVMLFF.

This clonotype was detected many times. The rearrangement joins TRBV6-1 to TRBJ2-3; 11 nucleotides align to TRBD2. J gave up 2 bases and V 6 bases, and 7 bases lay outside the gene matches. The CDR3 sequence is 16 residues long. CDR1 MNHNS and CDR2 SASEGT come from the germline V gene. This CDR3 is CASSLRLAGNTDTQYF. The CDR3 region has the DNA TGTGCCAGCAGCCTCCGACTAGCGGGGAACACAGATACGCAGTATTTT.

This clonotype showed up many times. The rearrangement uses TRBV12-3 or TRBV12-4 and TRBJ1-4; 9 nucleotides line up with TRBD1. This CDR3 comprises 14 residues. The V segment lost 6 bases and the J segment 7 bases; nucleotides outside the gene matches: 6. The CDR3 nucleotides are TGTGCCAGCAGGGCGGGACAGGGAAGTGAAAAACTGTTTTTT. Translating gives CASRAGQGSEKLFF.